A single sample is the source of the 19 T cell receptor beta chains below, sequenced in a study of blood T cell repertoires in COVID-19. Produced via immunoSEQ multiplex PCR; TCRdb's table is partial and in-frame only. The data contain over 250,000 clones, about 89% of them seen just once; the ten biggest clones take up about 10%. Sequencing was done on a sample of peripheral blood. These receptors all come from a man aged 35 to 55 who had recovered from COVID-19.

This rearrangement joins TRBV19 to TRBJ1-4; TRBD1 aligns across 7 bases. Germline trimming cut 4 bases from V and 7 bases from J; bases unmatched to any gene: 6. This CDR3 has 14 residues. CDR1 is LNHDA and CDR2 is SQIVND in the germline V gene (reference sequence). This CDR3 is CASSTSGGSEKLFF. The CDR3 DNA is TGTGCCAGTAGTACCTCAGGGGGGAGTGAAAAACTGTTTTTT.

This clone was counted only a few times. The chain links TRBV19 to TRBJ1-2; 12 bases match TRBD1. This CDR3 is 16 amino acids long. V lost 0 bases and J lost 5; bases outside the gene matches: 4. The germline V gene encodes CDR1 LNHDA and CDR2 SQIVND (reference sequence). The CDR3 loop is CASSIEGTGGAYGYTF. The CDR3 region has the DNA TGTGCCAGTAGTATAGAGGGGACAGGGGGCGCTTATGGCTACACCTTC.

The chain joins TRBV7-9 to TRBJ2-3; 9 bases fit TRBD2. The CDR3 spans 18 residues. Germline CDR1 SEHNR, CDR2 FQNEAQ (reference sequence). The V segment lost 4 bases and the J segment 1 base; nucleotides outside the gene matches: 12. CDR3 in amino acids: CASSSDLAGPIGTDTQYF. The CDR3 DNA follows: TGTGCCAGCAGCTCCGACCTAGCGGGGCCCATCGGCACAGATACGCAGTATTTT. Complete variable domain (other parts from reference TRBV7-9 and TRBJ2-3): DTGVSQNPRHKITKRGQNVTFRCDPISEHNRLYWYRQTLGQGPEFLTYFQNEAQLEKSRLLSDRFSAERPKGSFSTLEIQRTEQGDSAMYLCASSSDLAGPIGTDTQYFGPGTRLTVL.

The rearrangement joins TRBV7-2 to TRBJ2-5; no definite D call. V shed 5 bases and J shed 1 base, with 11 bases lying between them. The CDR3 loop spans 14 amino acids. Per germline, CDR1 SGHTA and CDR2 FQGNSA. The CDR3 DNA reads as TGTGCCAGCAGCGTACAGAGAGCCCAAGAGACCCAGTACTTC. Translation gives CASSVQRAQETQYF.

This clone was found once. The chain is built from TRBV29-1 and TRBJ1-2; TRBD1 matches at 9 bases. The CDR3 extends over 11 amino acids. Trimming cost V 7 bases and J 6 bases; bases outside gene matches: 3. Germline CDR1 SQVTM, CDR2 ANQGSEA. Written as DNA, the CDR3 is TGCAGCGAACAGGGGGCGGATGGCTACACCTTC. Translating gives CSEQGADGYTF.

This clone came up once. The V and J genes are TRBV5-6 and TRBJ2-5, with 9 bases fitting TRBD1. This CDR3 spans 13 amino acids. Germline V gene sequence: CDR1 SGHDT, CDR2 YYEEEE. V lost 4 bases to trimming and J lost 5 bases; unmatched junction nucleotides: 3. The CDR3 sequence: CASSEDRGETQYF. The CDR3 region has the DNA TGTGCCAGCAGCGAGGACAGGGGTGAGACCCAGTACTTC.

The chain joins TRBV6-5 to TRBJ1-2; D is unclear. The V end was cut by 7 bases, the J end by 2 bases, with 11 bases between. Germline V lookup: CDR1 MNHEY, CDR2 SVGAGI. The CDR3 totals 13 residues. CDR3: CASNMGRNYGYTF. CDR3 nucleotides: TGTGCCAGCAACATGGGCAGAAACTATGGCTACACCTTC.

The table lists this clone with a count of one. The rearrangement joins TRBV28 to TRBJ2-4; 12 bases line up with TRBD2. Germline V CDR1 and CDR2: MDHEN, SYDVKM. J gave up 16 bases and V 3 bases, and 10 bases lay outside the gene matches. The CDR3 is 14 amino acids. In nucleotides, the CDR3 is TGTGCCAGCAGTTTGCCCAATCTAGCGGGAGGGCGTTACTTC. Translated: CASSLPNLAGGRYF.

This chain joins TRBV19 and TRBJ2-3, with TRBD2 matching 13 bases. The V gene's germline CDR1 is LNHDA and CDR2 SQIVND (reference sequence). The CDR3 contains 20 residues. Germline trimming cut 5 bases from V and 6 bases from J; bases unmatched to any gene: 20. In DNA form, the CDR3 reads TGTGCCAGTAGTCCCGATCAAATAAGAGGACTAGCGGGAGATGTGGATACGCAGTATTTT. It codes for CASSPDQIRGLAGDVDTQYF.

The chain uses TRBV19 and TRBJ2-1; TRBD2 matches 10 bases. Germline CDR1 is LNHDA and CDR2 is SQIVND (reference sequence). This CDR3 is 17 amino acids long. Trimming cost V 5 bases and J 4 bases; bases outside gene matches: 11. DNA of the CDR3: TGTGCCAGTAGTCTTTCCTTTACTAGCGGGGCTTACAATGAGCAGTTCTTC. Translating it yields CASSLSFTSGAYNEQFF.

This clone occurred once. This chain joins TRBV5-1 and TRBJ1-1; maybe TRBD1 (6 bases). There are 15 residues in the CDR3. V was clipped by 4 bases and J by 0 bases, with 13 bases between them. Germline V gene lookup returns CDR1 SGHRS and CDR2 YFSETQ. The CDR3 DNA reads TGCGCCAGCAGCCCCGAGGGGACACTGAACACTGAAGCTTTCTTT. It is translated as CASSPEGTLNTEAFF.

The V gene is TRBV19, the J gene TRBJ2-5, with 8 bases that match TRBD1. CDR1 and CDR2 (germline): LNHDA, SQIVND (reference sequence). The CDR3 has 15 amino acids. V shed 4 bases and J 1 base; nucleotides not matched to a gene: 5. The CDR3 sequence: CASSKGQGAQETQYF. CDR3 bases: TGTGCCAGTAGTAAAGGGCAGGGGGCCCAAGAGACCCAGTACTTC.

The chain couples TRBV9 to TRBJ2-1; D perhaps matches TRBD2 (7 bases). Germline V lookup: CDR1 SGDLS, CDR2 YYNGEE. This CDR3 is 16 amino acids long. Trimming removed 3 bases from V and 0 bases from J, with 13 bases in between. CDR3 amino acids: CASSDGGPSSYNEQFF. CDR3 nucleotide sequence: TGTGCCAGCAGCGACGGGGGGCCCAGCTCCTACAATGAGCAGTTCTTC.

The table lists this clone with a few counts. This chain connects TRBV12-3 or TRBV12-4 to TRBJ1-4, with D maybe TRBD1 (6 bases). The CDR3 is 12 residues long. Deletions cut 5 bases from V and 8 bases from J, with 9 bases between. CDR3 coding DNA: TGTGCCAGCAGTCCACAGGGAGAAAAACTGTTTTTT. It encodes CASSPQGEKLFF.

The CDR3 DNA follows: TGCGCCAGCAGTAAAGGACAGGGGATCCGGACTGAAGCTTTCTTT. Translated: CASSKGQGIRTEAFF. This chain connects TRBV10-1 to TRBJ1-1; 9 nucleotides line up with TRBD1. With 5 bases clipped from V and 5 bases from J, the junction kept 9 bases outside the gene matches. The CDR3 is made up of 15 amino acids. Germline assignment: CDR1 WNHNN and CDR2 SYGVQD (reference sequence).

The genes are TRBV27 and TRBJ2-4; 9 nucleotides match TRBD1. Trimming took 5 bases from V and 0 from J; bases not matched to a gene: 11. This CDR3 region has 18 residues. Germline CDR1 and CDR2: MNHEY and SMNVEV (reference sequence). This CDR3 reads CASSPDRGGPLAKNIQYF. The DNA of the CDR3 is TGTGCCAGCAGTCCGGACAGGGGAGGGCCATTAGCCAAAAACATTCAGTACTTC.

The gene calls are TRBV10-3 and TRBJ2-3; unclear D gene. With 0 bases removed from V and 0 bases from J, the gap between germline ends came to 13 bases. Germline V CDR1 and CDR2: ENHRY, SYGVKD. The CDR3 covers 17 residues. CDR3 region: CAISESKWWASTDTQYF. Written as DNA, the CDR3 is TGTGCCATCAGTGAGTCGAAGTGGTGGGCTAGCACAGATACGCAGTATTTT.

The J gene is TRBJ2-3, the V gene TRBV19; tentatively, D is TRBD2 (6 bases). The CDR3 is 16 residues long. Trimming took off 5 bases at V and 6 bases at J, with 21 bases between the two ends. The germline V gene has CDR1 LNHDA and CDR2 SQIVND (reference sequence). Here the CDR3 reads CASSFGRGLIGDTQYF. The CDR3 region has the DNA TGTGCCAGTAGTTTTGGGCGGGGACTGATTGGGGATACGCAGTATTTT.

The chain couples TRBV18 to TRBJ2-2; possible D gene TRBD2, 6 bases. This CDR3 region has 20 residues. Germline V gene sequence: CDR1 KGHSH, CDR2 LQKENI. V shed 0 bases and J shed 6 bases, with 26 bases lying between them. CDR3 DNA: TGTGCCAGCTCACCACCCGTATGGGAGGAATCAGGATTTGGTTCCGGGGAGCTGTTTTTT. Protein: CASSPPVWEESGFGSGELFF. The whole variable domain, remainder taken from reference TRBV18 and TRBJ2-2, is NAGVMQNPRHLVRRRGQEARLRCSPMKGHSHVYWYRQLPEEGLKFMVYLQKENIIDESGMPKERFSAEFPKEGPSILRIQQVVRGDSAAYFCASSPPVWEESGFGSGELFFGEGSRLTVL.